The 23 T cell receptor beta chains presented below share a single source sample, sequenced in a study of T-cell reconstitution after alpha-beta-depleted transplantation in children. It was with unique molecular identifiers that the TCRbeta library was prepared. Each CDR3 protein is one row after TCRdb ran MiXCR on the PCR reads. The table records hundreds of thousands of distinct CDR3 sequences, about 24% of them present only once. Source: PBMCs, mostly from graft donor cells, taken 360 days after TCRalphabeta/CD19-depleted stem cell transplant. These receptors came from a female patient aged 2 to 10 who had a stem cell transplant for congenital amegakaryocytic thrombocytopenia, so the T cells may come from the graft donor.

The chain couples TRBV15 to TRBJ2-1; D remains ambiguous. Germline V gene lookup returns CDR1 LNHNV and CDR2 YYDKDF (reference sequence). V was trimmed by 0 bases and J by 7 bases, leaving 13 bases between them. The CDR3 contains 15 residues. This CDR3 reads CATSRDRVFGNEQFF. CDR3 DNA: TGTGCCACCAGCAGAGATAGGGTCTTCGGAAATGAGCAGTTCTTC.

CDR3 loop: CSAYSTSSGGWGDTQYF. The CDR3 nucleotides read TGCAGTGCCTACTCTACTTCTAGCGGGGGGTGGGGTGATACGCAGTATTTT. The chain uses TRBV20-1 and TRBJ2-3, with 11 bases that match TRBD2. The CDR3 totals 17 residues. The V and J ends lost 6 bases and 6 bases, in that order; junction bases with no gene match: 17. Germline CDR1 is DFQATT and CDR2 is SNEGSKA (reference sequence).

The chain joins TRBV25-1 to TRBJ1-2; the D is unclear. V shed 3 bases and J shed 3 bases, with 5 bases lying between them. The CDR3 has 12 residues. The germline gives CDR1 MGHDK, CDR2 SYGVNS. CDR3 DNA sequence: TGTGCCAGCAGTGACCAGCACTATGGCTACACCTTC. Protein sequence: CASSDQHYGYTF.

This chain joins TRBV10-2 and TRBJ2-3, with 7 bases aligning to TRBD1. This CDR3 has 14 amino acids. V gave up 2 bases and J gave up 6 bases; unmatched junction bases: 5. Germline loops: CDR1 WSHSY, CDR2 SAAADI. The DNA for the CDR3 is TGCGCCAGCAGTGAGGGGGTGGGACAGGATACGCAGTATTTT. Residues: CASSEGVGQDTQYF.

CDR3 in DNA: TGTGCCAGCAGCTGGGGGGCCAGCATGAACACTGAAGCTTTCTTT. As protein: CASSWGASMNTEAFF. The chain joins TRBV3-1 to TRBJ1-1; possibly TRBD1 for D (6 bases). Between the trimmed V and J ends, which lost 5 bases and 0 bases, there was a span of 13 bases. The CDR3 covers 15 residues. From germline, CDR1 is LGHDT and CDR2 YNNKEL (reference sequence).

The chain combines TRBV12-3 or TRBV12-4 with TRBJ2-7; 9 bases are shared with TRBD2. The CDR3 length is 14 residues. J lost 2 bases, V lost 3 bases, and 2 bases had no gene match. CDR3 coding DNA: TGTGCCAGCAGTTTGACTAGCGGCCCCTACGAGCAGTACTTC. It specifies CASSLTSGPYEQYF.

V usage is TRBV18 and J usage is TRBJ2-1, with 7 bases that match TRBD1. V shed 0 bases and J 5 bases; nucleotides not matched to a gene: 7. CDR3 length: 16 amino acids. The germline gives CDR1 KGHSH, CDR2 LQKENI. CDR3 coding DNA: TGTGCCAGCTCACCACCGGTTCAGGGGGACCACAATGAGCAGTTCTTC. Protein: CASSPPVQGDHNEQFF.

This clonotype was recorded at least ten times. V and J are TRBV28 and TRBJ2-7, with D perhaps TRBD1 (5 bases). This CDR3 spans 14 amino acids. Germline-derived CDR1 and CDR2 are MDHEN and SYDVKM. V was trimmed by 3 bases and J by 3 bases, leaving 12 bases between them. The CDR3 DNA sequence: TGTGCCAGCAGTTTCCTGACAGTCAGCTACGAGCAGTACTTC. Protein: CASSFLTVSYEQYF.

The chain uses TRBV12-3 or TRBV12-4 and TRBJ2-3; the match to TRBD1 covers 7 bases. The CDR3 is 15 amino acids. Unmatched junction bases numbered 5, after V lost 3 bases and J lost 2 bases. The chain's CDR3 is CASSLARGLTDTQYF. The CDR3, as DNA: TGTGCCAGCAGTTTGGCTAGGGGGCTCACAGATACGCAGTATTTT.

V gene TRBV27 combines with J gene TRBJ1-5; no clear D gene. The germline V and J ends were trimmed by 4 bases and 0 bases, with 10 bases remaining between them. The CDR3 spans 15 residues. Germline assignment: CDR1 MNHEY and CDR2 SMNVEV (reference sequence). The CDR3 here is CASSSRGLSNQPQHF. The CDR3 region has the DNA TGTGCCAGCAGTTCCCGGGGTCTTAGCAATCAGCCCCAGCATTTT.

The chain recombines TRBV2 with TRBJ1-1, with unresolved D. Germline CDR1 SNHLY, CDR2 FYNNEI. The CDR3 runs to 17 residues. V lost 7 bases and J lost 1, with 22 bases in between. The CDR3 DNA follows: TGTGCCAGCACCCTGACGGCAAGGGTTACCACGAACACTGAAGCTTTCTTT. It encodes CASTLTARVTTNTEAFF.

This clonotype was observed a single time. The CDR3 DNA sequence: TGCAGTGTTCCTCGGGACCCTTACGACCGAACAGATACGCAGTATTTT. Protein sequence: CSVPRDPYDRTDTQYF. The chain links TRBV20-1 to TRBJ2-3; the D gene could be TRBD1 or TRBD2 (5 bases each). This CDR3 region has 16 residues. Germline V gene sequence: CDR1 DFQATT, CDR2 SNEGSKA (reference sequence). Between the trimmed V and J ends, which lost 7 bases and 3 bases, there was a span of 23 bases.

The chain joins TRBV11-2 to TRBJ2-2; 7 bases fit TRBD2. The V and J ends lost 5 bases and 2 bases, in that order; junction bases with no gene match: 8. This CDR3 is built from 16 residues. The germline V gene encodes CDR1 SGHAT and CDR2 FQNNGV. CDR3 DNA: TGTGCCAGCAGCCACGGGGGGTCACTTAACACCGGGGAGCTGTTTTTT. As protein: CASSHGGSLNTGELFF.

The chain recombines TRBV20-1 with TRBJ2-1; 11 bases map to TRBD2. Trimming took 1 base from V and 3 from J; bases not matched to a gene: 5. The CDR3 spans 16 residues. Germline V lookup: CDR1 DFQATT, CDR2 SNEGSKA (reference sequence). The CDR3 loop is CSARGGLAENYNEQFF. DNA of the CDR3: TGCAGTGCTAGAGGGGGACTAGCGGAGAACTACAATGAGCAGTTCTTC.

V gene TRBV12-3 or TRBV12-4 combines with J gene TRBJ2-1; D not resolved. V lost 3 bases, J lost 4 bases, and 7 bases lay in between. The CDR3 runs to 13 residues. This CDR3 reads CASSFAEYNEQFF. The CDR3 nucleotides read TGTGCCAGCAGTTTCGCAGAATACAATGAGCAGTTCTTC.

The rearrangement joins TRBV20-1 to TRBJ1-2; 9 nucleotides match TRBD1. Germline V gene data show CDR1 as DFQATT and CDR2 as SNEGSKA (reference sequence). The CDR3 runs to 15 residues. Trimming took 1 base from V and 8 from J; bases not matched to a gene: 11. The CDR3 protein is CSARGDREVPRGYTF. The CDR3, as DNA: TGCAGTGCTAGAGGGGACAGGGAAGTGCCTCGGGGCTACACCTTC.

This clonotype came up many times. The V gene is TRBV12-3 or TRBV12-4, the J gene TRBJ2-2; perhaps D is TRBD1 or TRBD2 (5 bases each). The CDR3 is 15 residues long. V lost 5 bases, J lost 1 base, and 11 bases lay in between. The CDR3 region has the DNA TGTGCCAGCAGTCCAGGGACGGTGAACACCGGGGAGCTGTTTTTT. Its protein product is CASSPGTVNTGELFF.

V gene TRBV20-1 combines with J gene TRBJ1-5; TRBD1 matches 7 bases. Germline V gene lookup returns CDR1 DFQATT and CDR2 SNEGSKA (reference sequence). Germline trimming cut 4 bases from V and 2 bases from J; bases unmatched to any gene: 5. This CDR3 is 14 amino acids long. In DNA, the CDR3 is TGCAGTGCTAAAGGGGGCAAGGGCAATCAGCCCCAGCATTTT. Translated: CSAKGGKGNQPQHF.

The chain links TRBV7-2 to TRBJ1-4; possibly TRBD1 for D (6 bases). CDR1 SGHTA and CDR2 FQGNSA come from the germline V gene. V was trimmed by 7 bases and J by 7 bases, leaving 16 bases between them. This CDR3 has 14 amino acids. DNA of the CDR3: TGTGCCAGCACCCGGGGGGGGCCAAGTGAAAAACTGTTTTTT. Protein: CASTRGGPSEKLFF.

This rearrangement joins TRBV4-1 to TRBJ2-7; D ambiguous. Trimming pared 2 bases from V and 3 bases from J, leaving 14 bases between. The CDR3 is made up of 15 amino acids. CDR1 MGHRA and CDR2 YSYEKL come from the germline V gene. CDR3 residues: CASSQSMGYLYEQYF. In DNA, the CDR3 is TGCGCCAGCAGCCAAAGCATGGGATATCTCTACGAGCAGTACTTC.

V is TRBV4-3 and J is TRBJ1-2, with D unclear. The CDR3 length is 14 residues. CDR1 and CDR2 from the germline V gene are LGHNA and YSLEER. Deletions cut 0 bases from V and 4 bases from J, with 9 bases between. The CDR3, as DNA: TGCGCCAGCAGCCAAGATTTCCCGACCTATGGCTACACCTTC. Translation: CASSQDFPTYGYTF.

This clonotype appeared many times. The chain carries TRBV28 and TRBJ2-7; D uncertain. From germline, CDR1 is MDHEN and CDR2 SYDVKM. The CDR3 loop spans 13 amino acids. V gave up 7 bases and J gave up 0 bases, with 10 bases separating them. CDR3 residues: CASISTNSYEQYF. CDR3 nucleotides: TGTGCCAGCATTTCCACTAACTCCTACGAGCAGTACTTC.

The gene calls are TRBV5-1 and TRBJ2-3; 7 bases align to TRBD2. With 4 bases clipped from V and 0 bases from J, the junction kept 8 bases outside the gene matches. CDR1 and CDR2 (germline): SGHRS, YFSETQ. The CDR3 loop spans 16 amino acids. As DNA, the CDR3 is TGCGCCAGCAGCCCACCAACTAGCGAGAGCACAGATACGCAGTATTTT. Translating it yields CASSPPTSESTDTQYF. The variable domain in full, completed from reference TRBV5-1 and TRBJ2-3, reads KAGVTQTPRYLIKTRGQQVTLSCSPISGHRSVSWYQQTPGQGLQFLFEYFSETQRNKGNFPGRFSGRQFSNSRSEMNVSTLELGDSALYLCASSPPTSESTDTQYFGPGTRLTVL.